This T cell receptor (beta chain) came from a study of low-dose radiotherapy and immunotherapy resistance in tumors. Looking at the study overall: The fractionation for Cohort 1 was 0.5 Gy per fraction every 2 weeks, totaling 6.5 Gy. Patients were treated with intravenous nivolumab at 240 mg every two weeks and were also dosed with ipilimumab at 1 mg/kg every six weeks.

Sample time point: before trial treatment. Donors were treated with nivolumab, ipilimumab, aspirin, and low-dose cyclophosphamide and radiotherapy. All eligible patients presented with advanced solid tumors that contained no tumor-infiltrating lymphocytes. The table lists this clonotype with many counts. The CDR3 consists of 14 residues. V lost 5 bases to trimming and J lost 4 bases, with 17 bases between them. CDR1 is DFQATT, CDR2 SNEGSKA, per germline (reference sequence). TRAV and TRBV primers primed cDNA for both TCRalpha and TCRbeta. The TCRs were subjected to amplification over approximately 19 PCR cycles employing a constant-region primer in conjunction with a V-primer adapter. TCRdb re-called the reads with MiXCR, one entry per CDR3 protein. The table includes over 65,000 distinct CDR3 sequences, roughly a sixth detected once.

The starting material was PBMCs, obtained before treatment. The chain uses TRBV20-1 and TRBJ2-5, with D possibly being TRBD1 (6 bases). This clonotype was sampled from a male donor with prostate cancer. DNA of the CDR3: TGCAGTGCTGGGGTCCGTAGAGGGGGAGAGACCCAGTACTTC. Encoded protein: CSAGVRRGGETQYF.